This passage covers 7 T cell receptor beta chains from one sample sequenced in a study of blood T cell repertoires in COVID-19. The table came from immunoSEQ multiplex PCR; TCRdb's copy has only in-frame clones and leaves some out. The repertoire has about 400,000 clones, more than 85% of them found once; the top ten carry 2.5% to 3.5%. Sequenced: PBMCs or T cells enriched from blood (not recorded which). Receptors were obtained from a woman aged 30 to 39 who had recovered from COVID-19.

The rearrangement links TRBV6-5 to TRBJ1-1, with D perhaps matching TRBD1 (5 bases). The germline V gene encodes CDR1 MNHEY and CDR2 SVGAGI. Trimming took off 4 bases at V and 2 bases at J, with 11 bases between the two ends. The CDR3 is 14 residues long. The CDR3 DNA is TGTGCCAGCAGTTTGGCAGGGATCAACACTGAAGCTTTCTTT. This gives the protein CASSLAGINTEAFF.

The chain joins TRBV4-1 to TRBJ1-5; TRBD1 matches at 9 bases. Unmatched junction bases numbered 6, after V lost 5 bases and J lost 4 bases. Germline V gene data show CDR1 as MGHRA and CDR2 as YSYEKL. The CDR3 is 15 amino acids. The CDR3 sequence: CASSASGTGNQPQHF. DNA for the CDR3: TGCGCCAGCAGCGCCTCCGGGACAGGGAATCAGCCCCAGCATTTT.

This clone has just one count. V usage is TRBV27 and J usage is TRBJ1-2; D uncertain. This CDR3 region has 14 residues. Germline V gene data show CDR1 as MNHEY and CDR2 as SMNVEV (reference sequence). V shed 2 bases and J shed 4 bases, with 11 bases lying between them. The CDR3 DNA reads as TGTGCCAGCAGTTTAAAGTTTACGGGCTATGGCTACACCTTC. Amino acids: CASSLKFTGYGYTF.

The chain couples TRBV5-1 to TRBJ1-4, with 8 bases aligning to TRBD1. The CDR3 consists of 15 residues. The V gene's germline CDR1 is SGHRS and CDR2 YFSETQ. The trim removed 4 bases at V and 8 bases at J, leaving 10 bases unmatched. The CDR3 here is CASSPGQGGYEKLFF. CDR3 DNA sequence: TGCGCCAGCAGCCCTGGACAGGGAGGGTACGAAAAACTGTTTTTT.

The chain is built from TRBV5-6 and TRBJ1-2; D remains unclear. The germline gives CDR1 SGHDT, CDR2 YYEEEE. The CDR3 spans 12 residues. V was pared by 4 bases and J by 4 bases, with 8 bases between. DNA of the CDR3: TGTGCCAGCAGCCCCGGGTTCTATGGCTACACCTTC. Translated: CASSPGFYGYTF.

The rearrangement links TRBV18 to TRBJ2-2; 7 nucleotides line up with TRBD1. Trimming at V came to 3 bases and at J to 1 base, leaving 5 bases not matched to a gene. Germline-derived CDR1 and CDR2 are KGHSH and LQKENI. The CDR3 has 16 residues. The CDR3 region is CASSPGQALNTGELFF. The CDR3 DNA is TGTGCCAGCTCACCTGGACAGGCCTTGAACACCGGGGAGCTGTTTTTT.

The rearrangement links TRBV15 to TRBJ2-5; 9 nucleotides align to TRBD2. With 0 bases clipped from V and 2 bases from J, the junction kept 1 base outside the gene matches. The length of the CDR3 is 15 residues. CDR1 is LNHNV and CDR2 is YYDKDF in the germline V gene (reference sequence). CDR3 in amino acids: CATSRDLAGQETQYF. The CDR3 bases are TGTGCCACCAGCAGAGATCTAGCGGGGCAAGAGACCCAGTACTTC.